This T cell receptor beta chain was captured by sequencing in a study of blood T cell repertoires in COVID-19. Germline values: CDR1 MNHEY, CDR2 SMNVEV (reference sequence). Trimming shortened V by 9 bases and J by 2 bases, and 13 bases separated the two germline ends. CDR3 length: 13 residues. The protocol was immunoSEQ multiplex PCR, while the TCRdb copy is restricted to in-frame clones and leaves out a portion. Counted here are about 160,000 clones, approximately 90% occurring once; the ten biggest clones make up 0.53%. The TCR sequence derives from a man in his fifties with acute or convalescent COVID-19. The genes are TRBV27 and TRBJ2-5; possibly TRBD2 for D (6 bases). Sequenced material: peripheral blood. CDR3 DNA sequence: TGTGCCAGTTCCCAGGCGGGGCAAGAGACCCAGTACTTC. This gives the protein CASSQAGQETQYF.